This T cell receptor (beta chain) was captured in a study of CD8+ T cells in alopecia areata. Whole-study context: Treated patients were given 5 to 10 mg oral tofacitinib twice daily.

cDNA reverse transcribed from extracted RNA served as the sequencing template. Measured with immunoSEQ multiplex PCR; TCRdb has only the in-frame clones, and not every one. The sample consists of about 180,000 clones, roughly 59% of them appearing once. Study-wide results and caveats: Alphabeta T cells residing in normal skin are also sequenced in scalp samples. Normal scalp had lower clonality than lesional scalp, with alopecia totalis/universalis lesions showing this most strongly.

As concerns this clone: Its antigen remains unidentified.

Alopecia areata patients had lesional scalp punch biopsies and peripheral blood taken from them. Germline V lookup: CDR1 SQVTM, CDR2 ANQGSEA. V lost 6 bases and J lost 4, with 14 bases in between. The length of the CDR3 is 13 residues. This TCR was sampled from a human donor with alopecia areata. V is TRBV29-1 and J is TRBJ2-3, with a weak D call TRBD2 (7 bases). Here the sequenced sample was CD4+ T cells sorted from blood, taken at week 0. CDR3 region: CSVSPGGPDTQYF. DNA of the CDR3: TGCAGCGTCTCCCCGGGGGGCCCAGATACGCAGTATTTT.